This T cell receptor (beta chain) emerged from a study of blood T cells in healthy people across ages. Study-wide findings and caveats: In long-lived donors, naive CD4+ cell counts and diversity exceeded those of aged donors. Unsorted PBMC material precluded a definitive naive versus antigen-experienced comparison. Across the age range, TCR beta diversity per million T cells fell in a roughly linear way.

As for this clonotype: Its antigen is currently unknown.

V was pared by 7 bases and J by 1 base, with 15 bases between. The CDR3 spans 15 residues. CDR1 MNHEY and CDR2 SMNVEV come from the germline V gene (reference sequence). Sample-barcoded 5' priming and a J-beta primer mix drove a second PCR of roughly 7 to 11 cycles. Template switching added a 12-random-nucleotide identifier to every cDNA molecule. TCRdb analysed the 5' RACE reads with MiXCR anew, one entry per CDR3 protein. The profile shows around 800,000 distinct CDR3 sequences, approximately 44% of them singletons. The rearrangement joins TRBV27 to TRBJ2-3, with a weak D call TRBD2 (6 bases). The specimen was blood. The TCR originated in a man aged 55-75 years in good health. The CDR3 nucleotides read TGTGCCAGCACCTCCGGAGGGCTTGGCACAGATACGCAGTATTTT. This gives the protein CASTSGGLGTDTQYF.